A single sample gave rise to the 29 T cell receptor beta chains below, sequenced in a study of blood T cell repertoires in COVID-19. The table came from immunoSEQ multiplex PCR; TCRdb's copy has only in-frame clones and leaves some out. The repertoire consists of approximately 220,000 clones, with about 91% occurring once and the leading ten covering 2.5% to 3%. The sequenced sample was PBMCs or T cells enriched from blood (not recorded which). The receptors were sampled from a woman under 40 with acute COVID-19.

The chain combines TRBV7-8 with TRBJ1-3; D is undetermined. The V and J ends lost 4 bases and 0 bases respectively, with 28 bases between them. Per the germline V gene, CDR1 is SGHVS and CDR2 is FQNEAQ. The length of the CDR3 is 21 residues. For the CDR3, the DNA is TGTGCCAGCAGCTCAAGGCTAGGAAACATCCCCACCAGCCGCTCTGGAAACACCATATATTTT. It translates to CASSSRLGNIPTSRSGNTIYF.

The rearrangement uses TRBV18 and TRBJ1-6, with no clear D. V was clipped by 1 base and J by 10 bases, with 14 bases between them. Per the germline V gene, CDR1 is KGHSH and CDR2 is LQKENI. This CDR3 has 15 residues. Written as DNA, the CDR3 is TGTGCCAGCTCACCACGGAACCCCTGGGAGTCACCCCTCCACTTT. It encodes CASSPRNPWESPLHF.

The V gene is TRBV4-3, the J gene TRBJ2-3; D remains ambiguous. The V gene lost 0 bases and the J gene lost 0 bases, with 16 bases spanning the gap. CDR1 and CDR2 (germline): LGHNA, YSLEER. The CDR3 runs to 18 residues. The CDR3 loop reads CASSQDRPLRTSTDTQYF. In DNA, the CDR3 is TGCGCCAGCAGCCAAGATCGGCCACTACGAACTAGCACAGATACGCAGTATTTT.

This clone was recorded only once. CDR3 sequence reads: CASSLDGGNSGYTEAFF. The DNA of the CDR3 is TGCGCCAGCAGCTTGGATGGGGGGAATTCGGGATACACTGAAGCTTTCTTT. The J gene is TRBJ1-1, the V gene TRBV5-1; tentatively, D is TRBD1 (5 bases). Per germline, CDR1 SGHRS and CDR2 YFSETQ. The germline V and J ends were trimmed by 0 bases and 3 bases, with 18 bases remaining between them. The CDR3 is 17 amino acids.

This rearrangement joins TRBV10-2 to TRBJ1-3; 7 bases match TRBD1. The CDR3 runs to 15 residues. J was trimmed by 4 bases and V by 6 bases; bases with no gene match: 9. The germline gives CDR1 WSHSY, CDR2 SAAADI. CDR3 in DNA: TGCGCCAGCAGCGATTACAGGGGAGGAGGAAACACCATATATTTT. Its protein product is CASSDYRGGGNTIYF.

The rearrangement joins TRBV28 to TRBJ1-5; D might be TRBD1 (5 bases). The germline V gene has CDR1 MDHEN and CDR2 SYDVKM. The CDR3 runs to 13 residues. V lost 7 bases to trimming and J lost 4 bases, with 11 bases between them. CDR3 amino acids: CASNSGLNQPQHF. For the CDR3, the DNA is TGTGCCAGCAATTCAGGGTTAAATCAGCCCCAGCATTTT.

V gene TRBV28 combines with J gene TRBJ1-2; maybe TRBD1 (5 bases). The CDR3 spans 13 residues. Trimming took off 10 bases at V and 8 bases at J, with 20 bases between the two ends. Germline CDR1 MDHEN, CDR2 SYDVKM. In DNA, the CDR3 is TGTGCCACCCATCTTGACCAGGGATGGGGCTACACCTTC. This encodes CATHLDQGWGYTF.

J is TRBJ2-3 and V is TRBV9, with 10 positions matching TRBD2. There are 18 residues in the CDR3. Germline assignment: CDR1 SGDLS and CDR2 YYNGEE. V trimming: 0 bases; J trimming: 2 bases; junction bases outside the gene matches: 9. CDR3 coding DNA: TGTGCCAGCAGCGTAGGAAGTAGCGGGGGGTCACTCACAGATACGCAGTATTTT. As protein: CASSVGSSGGSLTDTQYF.

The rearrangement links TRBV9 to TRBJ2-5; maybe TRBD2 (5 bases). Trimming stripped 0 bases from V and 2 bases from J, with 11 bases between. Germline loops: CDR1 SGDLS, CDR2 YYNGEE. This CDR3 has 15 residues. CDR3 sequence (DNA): TGTGCCAGCAGCGTAGAGTGGAGCGGTCAAGAGACCCAGTACTTC. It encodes CASSVEWSGQETQYF.

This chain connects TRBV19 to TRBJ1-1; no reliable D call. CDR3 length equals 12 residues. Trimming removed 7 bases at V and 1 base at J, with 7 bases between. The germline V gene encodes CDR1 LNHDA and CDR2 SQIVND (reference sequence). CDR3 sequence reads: CASTPGNTEAFF. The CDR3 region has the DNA TGTGCCAGTACTCCCGGGAACACTGAAGCTTTCTTT.

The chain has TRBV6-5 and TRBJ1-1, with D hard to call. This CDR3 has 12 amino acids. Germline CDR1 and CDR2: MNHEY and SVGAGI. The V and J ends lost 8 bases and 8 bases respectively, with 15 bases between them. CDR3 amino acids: CASGRGTLEAFF. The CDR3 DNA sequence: TGTGCCAGCGGAAGAGGAACGCTCGAAGCTTTCTTT.

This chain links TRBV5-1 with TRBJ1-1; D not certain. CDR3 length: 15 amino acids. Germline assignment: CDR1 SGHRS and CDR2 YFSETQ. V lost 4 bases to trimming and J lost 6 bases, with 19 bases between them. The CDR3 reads CASSPIGRVISEAFF. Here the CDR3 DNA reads TGCGCCAGCAGCCCCATCGGTCGGGTGATTTCTGAAGCTTTCTTT.

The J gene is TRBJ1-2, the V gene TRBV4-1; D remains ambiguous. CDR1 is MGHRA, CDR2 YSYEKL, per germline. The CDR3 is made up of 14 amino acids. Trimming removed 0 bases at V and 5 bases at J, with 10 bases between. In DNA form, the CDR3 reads TGCGCCAGCAGCCAAGATCAGGAGGTTTATGGCTACACCTTC. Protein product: CASSQDQEVYGYTF.

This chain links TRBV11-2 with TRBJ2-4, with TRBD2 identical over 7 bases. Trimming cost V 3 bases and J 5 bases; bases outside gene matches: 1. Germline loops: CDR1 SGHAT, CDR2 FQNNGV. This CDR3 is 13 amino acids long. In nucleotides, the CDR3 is TGTGCCAGCAGCTTTCGGGGGGAAAACATTCAGTACTTC. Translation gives CASSFRGENIQYF.

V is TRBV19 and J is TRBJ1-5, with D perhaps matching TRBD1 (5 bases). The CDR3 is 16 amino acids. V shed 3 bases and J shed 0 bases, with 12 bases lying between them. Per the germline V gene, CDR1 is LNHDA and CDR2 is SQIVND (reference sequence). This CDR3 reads CASSIGADHSNQPQHF. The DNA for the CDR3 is TGTGCCAGTAGTATTGGGGCCGATCATAGCAATCAGCCCCAGCATTTT.

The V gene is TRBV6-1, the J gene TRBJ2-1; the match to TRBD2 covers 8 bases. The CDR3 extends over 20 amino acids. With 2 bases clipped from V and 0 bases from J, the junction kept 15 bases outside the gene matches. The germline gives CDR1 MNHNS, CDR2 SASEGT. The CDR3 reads CASSEIGWAAGGSSYNEQFF. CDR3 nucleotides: TGTGCCAGCAGTGAAATCGGATGGGCGGCGGGGGGATCCTCCTACAATGAGCAGTTCTTC.

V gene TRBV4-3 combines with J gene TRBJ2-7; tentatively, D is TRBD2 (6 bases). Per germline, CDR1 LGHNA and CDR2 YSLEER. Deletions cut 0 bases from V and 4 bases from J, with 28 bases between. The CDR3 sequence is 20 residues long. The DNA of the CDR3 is TGCGCCAGCAGCCAAGAAGTAGGCTTGAGGGACCCGCGGGGAAGGTACGAGCAGTACTTC. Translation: CASSQEVGLRDPRGRYEQYF.

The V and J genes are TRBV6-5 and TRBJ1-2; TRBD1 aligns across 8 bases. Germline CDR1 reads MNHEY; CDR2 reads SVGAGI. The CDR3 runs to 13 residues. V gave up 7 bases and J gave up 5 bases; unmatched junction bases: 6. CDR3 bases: TGTGCCAGCACCAACGGACAGGGATATGGCTACACCTTC. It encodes CASTNGQGYGYTF.

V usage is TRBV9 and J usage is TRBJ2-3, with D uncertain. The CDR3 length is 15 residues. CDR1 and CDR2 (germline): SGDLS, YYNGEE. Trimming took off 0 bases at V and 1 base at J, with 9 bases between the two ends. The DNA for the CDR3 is TGTGCCAGCAGCGTAGAAGTAGGAGGCACAGATACGCAGTATTTT. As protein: CASSVEVGGTDTQYF. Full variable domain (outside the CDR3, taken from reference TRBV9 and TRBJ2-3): DSGVTQTPKHLITATGQRVTLRCSPRSGDLSVYWYQQSLDQGLQFLIQYYNGEERAKGNILERFSAQQFPDLHSELNLSSLELGDSALYFCASSVEVGGTDTQYFGPGTRLTVL.

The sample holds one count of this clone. As DNA, the CDR3 is TGTGCCAGCAGTTACTCGGGACAGAGGAATGAAAAACTGTTTTTT. Encoded protein: CASSYSGQRNEKLFF. The J gene is TRBJ1-4, the V gene TRBV6-5; TRBD1 matches 7 bases. Trimming cost V 0 bases and J 5 bases; bases outside gene matches: 3. Germline lookup yields CDR1 MNHEY and CDR2 SVGAGI. This CDR3 has 15 residues.

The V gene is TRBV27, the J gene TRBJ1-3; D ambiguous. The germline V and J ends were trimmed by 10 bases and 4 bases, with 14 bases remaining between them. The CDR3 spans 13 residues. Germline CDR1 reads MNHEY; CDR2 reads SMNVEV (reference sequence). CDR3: CATGPLTGNTIYF. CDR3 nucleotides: TGTGCCACTGGGCCCTTAACGGGAAACACCATATATTTT.

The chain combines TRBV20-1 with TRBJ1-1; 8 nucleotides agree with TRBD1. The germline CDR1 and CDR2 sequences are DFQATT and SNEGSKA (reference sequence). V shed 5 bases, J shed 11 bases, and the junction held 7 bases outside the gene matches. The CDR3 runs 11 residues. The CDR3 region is CSASTGEKAFF. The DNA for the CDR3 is TGCAGTGCTTCGACAGGGGAGAAGGCTTTCTTT.

CDR3 coding DNA: TGTGCCATCAGTGAGGGATCCTCCGGGACTAGCAAGCAGACCCAGTACTTC. Residues: CAISEGSSGTSKQTQYF. The chain carries TRBV10-3 and TRBJ2-5; 9 positions match TRBD2. The germline V gene has CDR1 ENHRY and CDR2 SYGVKD. V shed 2 bases and J 6 bases; nucleotides not matched to a gene: 13. The CDR3 contains 17 residues.

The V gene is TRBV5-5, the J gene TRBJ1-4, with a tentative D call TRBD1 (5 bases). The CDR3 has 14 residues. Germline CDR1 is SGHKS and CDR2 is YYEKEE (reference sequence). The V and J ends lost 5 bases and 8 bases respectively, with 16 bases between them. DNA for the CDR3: TGTGCCAGCAGGGGGCATCCGTTCCCCGAAAAACTGTTTTTT. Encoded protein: CASRGHPFPEKLFF. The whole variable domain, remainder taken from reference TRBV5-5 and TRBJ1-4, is DAGVTQSPTHLIKTRGQQVTLRCSPISGHKSVSWYQQVLGQGPQFIFQYYEKEERGRGNFPDRFSARQFPNYSSELNVNALLLGDSALYLCASRGHPFPEKLFFGSGTQLSVL.

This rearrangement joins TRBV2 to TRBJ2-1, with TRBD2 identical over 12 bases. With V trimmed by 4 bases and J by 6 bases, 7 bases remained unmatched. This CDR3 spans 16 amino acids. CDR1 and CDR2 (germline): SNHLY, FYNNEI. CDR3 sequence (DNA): TGTGCCAGCAGTGGGGCTAGCGGGGGGGAGGTCAATGAGCAGTTCTTC. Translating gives CASSGASGGEVNEQFF.

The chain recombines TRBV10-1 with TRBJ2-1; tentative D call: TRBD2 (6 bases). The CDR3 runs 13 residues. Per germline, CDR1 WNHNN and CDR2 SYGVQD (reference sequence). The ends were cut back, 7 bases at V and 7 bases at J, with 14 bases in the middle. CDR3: CASIGAGWNEQFF. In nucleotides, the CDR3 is TGCGCCAGCATCGGAGCGGGTTGGAATGAGCAGTTCTTC.

CDR3 sequence: CASSLGQRGPTLHF. The CDR3 DNA follows: TGCGCCAGCAGCCTAGGACAAAGGGGTCCAACCCTCCACTTT. The chain uses TRBV5-1 and TRBJ1-6; TRBD1 might be the D (5 bases). The CDR3 is 14 residues long. CDR1 and CDR2 from the germline V gene are SGHRS and YFSETQ. The V gene lost 4 bases and the J gene lost 14 bases, with 19 bases spanning the gap.

CDR3 sequence reads: CASSLGTGSEKLFF. In DNA form, the CDR3 reads TGCGCCAGCAGCTTAGGGACAGGTAGCGAAAAACTGTTTTTT. The chain uses TRBV5-1 and TRBJ1-4, with 8 bases lining up with TRBD1. The ends lost 2 bases at V and 8 bases at J; junction bases unmatched: 5. The CDR3 is 14 residues long. Germline loops: CDR1 SGHRS, CDR2 YFSETQ.

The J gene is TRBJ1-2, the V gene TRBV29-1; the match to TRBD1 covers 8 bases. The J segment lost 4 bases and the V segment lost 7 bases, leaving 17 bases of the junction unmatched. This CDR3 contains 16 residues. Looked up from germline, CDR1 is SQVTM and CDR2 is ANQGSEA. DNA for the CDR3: TGCAGCGCCGGGGAGACAGGGGCCACAGGGGTCTATGGCTACACCTTC. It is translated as CSAGETGATGVYGYTF.